This is a list of T cell receptor beta chains from one sample in a study of early T cells in non-severe SARS-CoV-2 infection. Each CDR3 protein is one row after TCRdb ran MiXCR on the 5' RACE reads. The table shows 100,000 to 120,000 distinct CDR3 sequences, with around 10% occurring only once. Sequenced material: whole blood. The receptors originated from an adult who was a healthcare worker with PCR-confirmed SARS-CoV-2 infection or an uninfected control (not recorded which). Each CDR3 is given with its conserved first and last residue. D genes are given only for firm matches. Rows give clone size only sometimes, using once, few, many, or a class for an expanded clone.

v_call	clone_size	d_call	j_call	cdr3_nt	cdr3_aa
TRBV5-1	many	.	TRBJ1-5	TGCGCCAGCAGCTTGGAGGGGGGCAATCAGCCCCAGCATTTT	CASSLEGGNQPQHF
TRBV7-6	many	.	TRBJ2-5	TGTGCCAGCAGCTTAAGTAGCAGCCGGGAGACCCAGTACTTC	CASSLSSSRETQYF
TRBV7-2	many	.	TRBJ2-4	TGTGCCAGCACCGCGGACCCAGCCAAAAACATTCAGTACTTC	CASTADPAKNIQYF
TRBV7-2	.	.	TRBJ2-2	TGTGCCACGCGGACAGCGAACACCGGGGAGCTGTTTTTT	CATRTANTGELFF
TRBV5-1	.	TRBD2	TRBJ2-3	TGCGCCAGCAGCTTGGAAGGACTAGCCGGCACAGATACGCAGTATTTT	CASSLEGLAGTDTQYF
TRBV11-3	few	TRBD2	TRBJ2-3	TGTGCCAGCAGTCCTAGCGGGGTTAGCACAGATACGCAGTATTTT	CASSPSGVSTDTQYF
TRBV30	many	.	TRBJ2-2	TGTGCCTGGAATGGGCAGCTTGACACCGGGGAGCTGTTTTTT	CAWNGQLDTGELFF
TRBV30	few	.	TRBJ1-5	TGTGCCTGGAGTGACAGGGTTCAGCCCCAGCATTTT	CAWSDRVQPQHF
TRBV7-9	.	.	TRBJ1-1	TGTGCCAGCAGCGCCGGGGGAAGAGGCACTGAAGCTTTCTTT	CASSAGGRGTEAFF
TRBV6-6	few	TRBD1	TRBJ1-6	TGTGCCGGGAAGGGGACAGAGTATTCACCCCTCCACTTT	CAGKGTEYSPLHF
TRBV6-2/TRBV6-3	.	TRBD1	TRBJ1-4	TGTGCCAGCAGCACCTCAGGGGGCGTGTATGAAAAACTGTTTTTT	CASSTSGGVYEKLFF
TRBV6-2/TRBV6-3	few	TRBD1	TRBJ1-5	TGTGCCAGCAGGCAAGGGACAGCTAGCAATCAGCCCCAGCATTTT	CASRQGTASNQPQHF
TRBV7-9	.	TRBD1	TRBJ1-4	TGTGCCAGCAGCCTATACCGGCAGGGGGTGGAAAAACTGTTTTTT	CASSLYRQGVEKLFF
TRBV6-5	.	.	TRBJ1-6	TGTGCCAGCAGCACACAGGATAATTCACCCCTCCACTTT	CASSTQDNSPLHF
TRBV29-1	.	.	TRBJ2-1	TGCAGCGTTGAACAAGCATCCGAAGTCAGTGAGCAGTTCTTC	CSVEQASEVSEQFF
TRBV5-4	few	.	TRBJ2-1	TGTGCCAGCAGCTTGGAGGGGGGGGCTTTTGAGCAGTTCTTC	CASSLEGGAFEQFF
TRBV27	.	TRBD2	TRBJ2-7	TGTGCCAGCAGTTTTTCATTTGACAGGGTGGCTAGCGGGAGGTCCTACGAGCAGTACTTC	CASSFSFDRVASGRSYEQYF
TRBV12-3/TRBV12-4	.	TRBD2	TRBJ2-5	TGTGCCAGCAGCCGACATATGAGCGGGAGATCGGGTGAGACCCAGTACTTC	CASSRHMSGRSGETQYF
TRBV20-1	few	.	TRBJ1-2	TGCAGTGCTAGAGTCGGCTTGTCACAGGGAAAACATGGCTACACCTTC	CSARVGLSQGKHGYTF
TRBV29-1	many	.	TRBJ1-1	TGCAGCGTTGAGGGACGGATGAACACTGAAGCTTTCTTT	CSVEGRMNTEAFF
TRBV9	many	.	TRBJ1-2	TGTGCCAGCAGCCTCGGGGGGGCAGAGCGGTATGGCTACACCTTC	CASSLGGAERYGYTF
TRBV7-8	.	TRBD1	TRBJ1-4	TGTGCCAGCAGCTTAGCCCAGGGGGTTAGTGAAAAACTGTTTTTT	CASSLAQGVSEKLFF
TRBV11-2	.	TRBD2	TRBJ2-7	TGTGCCCCTTACCTCCGGCGGGGGGACCTATACGAGCAGTACTTC	CAPYLRRGDLYEQYF
TRBV20-1	many	.	TRBJ1-1	TGCAGTGCTGGAACAGGGTCCCGGAACACTGAAGCTTTCTTT	CSAGTGSRNTEAFF
TRBV28	.	.	TRBJ1-2	TGTGCCAGCAGCAGCCCCGCTTTCTATGGCTACACCTTC	CASSSPAFYGYTF
TRBV19	many	.	TRBJ2-5	TGTGCCAGTACCGGACGGCCCCCCCACGGATCCGAAGAGACCCAGTACTTC	CASTGRPPHGSEETQYF
TRBV5-4	few	.	TRBJ2-1	TGTGCCAGCAGCCGATTAGATCGGTGGTTCTTC	CASSRLDRWFF
TRBV6-4	.	.	TRBJ2-7	TGTGCCAGCAGGGAGCGGGTACCCTACGAGCAGTACTTC	CASRERVPYEQYF
TRBV2	many	.	TRBJ2-2	TGTGCCAGCAGTGAAGGCAGGGGAGAGACCGGGGAGCTGTTTTTT	CASSEGRGETGELFF
TRBV6-1	few	TRBD2	TRBJ2-2	TGTGCCAGCAGCTTCACTAGCGGGGGGGCCGGGGAGCTGTTTTTT	CASSFTSGGAGELFF
TRBV5-6	few	.	TRBJ2-6	TGTGCCAGCAGCTCGGAAACCTCCCTCTTTCTGCCTGGGGCCAACGTCCTGACTTTC	CASSSETSLFLPGANVLTF
TRBV28	.	.	TRBJ2-1	TGTGCCAGCAGTTTTTGGGGAATCGCCTACAATGAGCAGTTCTTC	CASSFWGIAYNEQFF
TRBV13	few	TRBD1	TRBJ1-4	TGTGCCAGCAGCTTAGGCCTAGAAACAGGGGGAAATGAAAAACTGTTTTTT	CASSLGLETGGNEKLFF
TRBV3-1	many	TRBD1	TRBJ1-2	TGTGCCAGCAGCCAAGACCGGGACAGGTTTTTCTATGGCTACACCTTC	CASSQDRDRFFYGYTF
TRBV6-1	many	TRBD1	TRBJ2-2	TGTGCCAGCAGTCCGCCCCGGACAGGGAGAACCGGGGAGCTGTTTTTT	CASSPPRTGRTGELFF
TRBV6-1	.	TRBD2	TRBJ2-1	TGTGCCAGCAGTGCAGCGGCGGGGGGCTACAATGAGCAGTTCTTC	CASSAAAGGYNEQFF
TRBV7-2	few	TRBD1	TRBJ2-2	TGTGCCAGCAGCCGGCGGCAGGGACAGGGGGCCGGGGAGCTGTTTTTT	CASSRRQGQGAGELFF
TRBV20-1	.	.	TRBJ2-3	TGCAGTGCCCGGGGGGCCGTCGAAGAAGATACGCAGTATTTT	CSARGAVEEDTQYF
TRBV13	.	TRBD1	TRBJ2-3	TGTGCCAGCAGCTCCAACAGGGGATTATCAGATACGCAGTATTTT	CASSSNRGLSDTQYF
TRBV18	once	.	TRBJ2-1	TGTGCCAGCTCACCAGACCTAACGGGTGAGCAGTTCTTC	CASSPDLTGEQFF
TRBV5-1	many	.	TRBJ1-4	TGCGCCAGCAGCCCCACCCGGGACACCTATGATGAAAAACTGTTTTTT	CASSPTRDTYDEKLFF
TRBV12-3/TRBV12-4	.	TRBD2	TRBJ2-3	TGTGCCAGCAGACTAAGCGGGGGGCTATCAGATACGCAGTATTTT	CASRLSGGLSDTQYF
TRBV9	.	TRBD2	TRBJ2-2	TGTGCCAGCAGCGTGGTAGCGGGAGGCGACACCGGGGAGCTGTTTTTT	CASSVVAGGDTGELFF
TRBV11-2	many	.	TRBJ2-3	TGTGCCAGCAGCTTCGGGAGCACAGATACGCAGTATTTT	CASSFGSTDTQYF
TRBV5-1	few	.	TRBJ1-1	TGCGCCAGCAGCCCCTTAGACAGGAACACTGAAGCTTTCTTT	CASSPLDRNTEAFF
TRBV3-1	.	.	TRBJ2-7	TGTGCCAGCAGCCTCGGTTGGCTGAGGCAGTACTTC	CASSLGWLRQYF
TRBV6-2/TRBV6-3	few	.	TRBJ2-5	TGTGCCAGCTCTAAGGGTAGGGACCTCGGGGACCAGTACTTC	CASSKGRDLGDQYF
TRBV14	.	TRBD1	TRBJ1-1	TGTGCCAGCAGCCAGGCCGGGACAGGGTTTACTGAAGCTTTCTTT	CASSQAGTGFTEAFF
TRBV5-1	many	.	TRBJ2-7	TGCGCCAGCAGCTTGAACACCAAGGGCGACGAGCAGTACTTC	CASSLNTKGDEQYF
TRBV18	few	.	TRBJ2-1	TGTGCCAGCTCACCTGGGACAATCTACAATGAGCAGTTCTTC	CASSPGTIYNEQFF